One and the same sample provided the 17 T cell receptor beta chains below, sequenced in a study of blood T cells in healthy people across ages. For the second PCR, which ran for about 7 to 12 cycles, a sample-barcoded 5' primer and a J-beta primer mix were used. Using its own MiXCR run on the 5' RACE reads, TCRdb lists one record per CDR3 protein. Among roughly 1.6 million distinct CDR3 sequences listed, around 36% were seen once. Input material: blood. These receptors all stem from a woman aged 25 to 39 in good health.

A few counts support this clonotype. V is TRBV5-1 and J is TRBJ1-5; D is ambiguous. From germline, CDR1 is SGHRS and CDR2 YFSETQ. The CDR3 consists of 14 residues. Trimming removed 0 bases from V and 11 bases from J, with 15 bases in between. The CDR3 sequence: CASSLEGPGGTQHF. For the CDR3, the DNA is TGCGCCAGCAGCTTGGAAGGTCCTGGAGGGACCCAGCATTTT.

This clonotype was counted a few times. J is TRBJ1-1 and V is TRBV5-1, with D possibly matching TRBD1 (5 bases). The CDR3 has 14 amino acids. The V end was cut by 0 bases, the J end by 1 base, with 7 bases between. The germline V gene encodes CDR1 SGHRS and CDR2 YFSETQ. In DNA, the CDR3 is TGCGCCAGCAGCTTGGAACAGGCGAACACTGAAGCTTTCTTT. Protein product: CASSLEQANTEAFF.

A few counts support this clonotype. The rearrangement joins TRBV12-3 or TRBV12-4 to TRBJ1-1; the D is unclear. This CDR3 contains 13 residues. Trimming took off 6 bases at V and 1 base at J, with 9 bases between the two ends. The CDR3 DNA reads as TGTGCCAGCAGAAATAGCCAGAACACTGAAGCTTTCTTT. It specifies CASRNSQNTEAFF.

The V gene is TRBV4-2, the J gene TRBJ1-1; 8 bases map to TRBD1. This CDR3 comprises 17 residues. Germline loops: CDR1 LGHNA, CDR2 YNFKEQ. V trimming: 2 bases; J trimming: 4 bases; junction bases outside the gene matches: 12. The chain's CDR3 is CASSQQLQGDFGTEAFF. Written as DNA, the CDR3 is TGTGCCAGCAGCCAACAGCTACAGGGGGACTTTGGCACTGAAGCTTTCTTT.

Worth noting for this clonotype: A much larger clone is a single base away; this may be a read error. The V gene is TRBV4-1, the J gene TRBJ2-7; no clear D. Germline V gives CDR1 MGHRA, CDR2 YSYEKL. The CDR3 sequence is 15 residues long. The CDR3 DNA sequence: TGCGCCAGCAGCCAAGGGCCGGGCCTCTCCTACGTGCAGTACTTC. Translated, it gives CASSQGPGLSYVQYF.

This clonotype has at least ten counts. The chain links TRBV29-1 to TRBJ2-3; TRBD2 is a possible D gene (5 bases). This CDR3 is built from 16 residues. Germline V gene data show CDR1 as SQVTM and CDR2 as ANQGSEA. The V and J ends lost 4 bases and 1 base respectively, with 18 bases between them. The CDR3 reads CSVVFFASIGTDTQYF. The CDR3, as DNA: TGCAGCGTTGTCTTTTTTGCTAGCATAGGCACAGATACGCAGTATTTT.

This clonotype was seen at least ten times. The gene calls are TRBV5-1 and TRBJ2-7; D might be TRBD1 or TRBD2, each matching 5 bases. Per the germline V gene, CDR1 is SGHRS and CDR2 is YFSETQ. Deletions cut 0 bases from V and 6 bases from J, with 10 bases between. The CDR3 is 13 amino acids. The CDR3 region is CASSLVIGGEQYF. The CDR3, as DNA: TGCGCCAGCAGCTTGGTAATTGGGGGCGAGCAGTACTTC.

V gene TRBV7-2 combines with J gene TRBJ2-5; D remains ambiguous. The ends were cut back, 5 bases at V and 9 bases at J, with 10 bases in the middle. Germline assignment: CDR1 SGHTA and CDR2 FQGNSA. The CDR3 extends over 11 amino acids. CDR3: CASSASEAQYF. DNA for the CDR3: TGTGCCAGCAGCGCGAGTGAGGCCCAGTACTTC.

CDR3: CASSLVGFRGDTQYF. CDR3 sequence (DNA): TGTGCCAGCAGCTTAGTTGGCTTCCGGGGGGATACGCAGTATTTT. The chain carries TRBV7-2 and TRBJ2-3, with D perhaps TRBD2 (6 bases). The CDR3 runs 15 residues. Trimming stripped 1 base from V and 6 bases from J, with 14 bases between. Looked up from germline, CDR1 is SGHTA and CDR2 is FQGNSA.

This clonotype was picked up many times. The chain uses TRBV4-1 and TRBJ2-7, with D maybe TRBD1 (6 bases). V lost 4 bases, J lost 2 bases, and 9 bases lay in between. The CDR3 loop spans 13 amino acids. Germline V CDR1 and CDR2: MGHRA, YSYEKL. As DNA, the CDR3 is TGCGCCAGCAGCCGGGGGACAACCTACGAGCAGTACTTC. Its protein is CASSRGTTYEQYF.

This clonotype was counted once. One base away lies a much larger clone, so this may be a sequencing read error. V gene TRBV15 combines with J gene TRBJ2-7; D is unresolved. Germline V CDR1 and CDR2: LNHNV, YYDKDF (reference sequence). This CDR3 is built from 15 residues. CDR3 sequence (DNA): TGTGCCATCAGCAGAGACCCCCTGAGCTCCTACGAGCAGTACTTC. It is translated as CAISRDPLSSYEQYF. Drawing the rest from reference TRBV15 and TRBJ2-7, the complete variable domain is DAMVIQNPRYQVTQFGKPVTLSCSQTLNHNVMYWYQQKSSQAPKLLFHYYDKDFNNEADTPDNFQSRRPNTSFCFLDIRSPGLGDTAMYLCAISRDPLSSYEQYFGPGTRLTVT.

The chain recombines TRBV10-1 with TRBJ2-1, with 16 nucleotides matching TRBD2. V shed 3 bases, J shed 4 bases, and the junction held 6 bases outside the gene matches. This CDR3 has 18 residues. From germline, CDR1 is WNHNN and CDR2 SYGVQD (reference sequence). In nucleotides, the CDR3 is TGCGCCAGCAGTGATAAGGGACTAGCGGGAGGGGGGTACAATGAGCAGTTCTTC. Translating gives CASSDKGLAGGGYNEQFF.

This clonotype was counted many times. This chain links TRBV7-9 with TRBJ1-2, with D unresolved. The CDR3 is made up of 13 amino acids. The germline V and J ends were trimmed by 1 base and 6 bases, with 9 bases remaining between them. Germline V gene data show CDR1 as SEHNR and CDR2 as FQNEAQ (reference sequence). Here the CDR3 reads CASSLVGFDGYTF. The CDR3 DNA reads TGTGCCAGCAGCTTAGTGGGTTTCGATGGCTACACCTTC.

This clonotype appeared a few times. The chain couples TRBV20-1 to TRBJ2-3; a possible D gene is TRBD2 (6 bases). Trimming stripped 5 bases from V and 5 bases from J, with 20 bases between. The CDR3 loop spans 15 amino acids. Looked up from germline, CDR1 is DFQATT and CDR2 is SNEGSKA (reference sequence). The CDR3 is CSAPTLGGDRDTQYF. In DNA, the CDR3 is TGCAGTGCTCCCACCCTAGGCGGGGACCGAGATACGCAGTATTTT.

The chain is built from TRBV9 and TRBJ2-7; perhaps TRBD2 as D (7 bases). The ends were cut back, 3 bases at V and 0 bases at J, with 13 bases in the middle. Germline CDR1 SGDLS, CDR2 YYNGEE. The CDR3 has 15 residues. The CDR3: CASSASGGISYEQYF. The CDR3 bases are TGTGCCAGCAGCGCGTCGGGGGGCATCTCCTACGAGCAGTACTTC.

The rearrangement links TRBV6-1 to TRBJ2-3; D may be TRBD2 (6 bases). Germline values: CDR1 MNHNS, CDR2 SASEGT. The CDR3 extends over 16 amino acids. V was trimmed by 2 bases and J by 0 bases, leaving 12 bases between them. CDR3 protein: CASSEFAGSSTDTQYF. In DNA, the CDR3 is TGTGCCAGCAGTGAATTCGCGGGGAGTAGCACAGATACGCAGTATTTT.

The rearrangement links TRBV28 to TRBJ2-5, with TRBD2 matching 8 bases. The CDR3 totals 17 residues. The germline V gene has CDR1 MDHEN and CDR2 SYDVKM. The V and J ends lost 4 bases and 4 bases, in that order; junction bases with no gene match: 14. CDR3 in DNA: TGTGCCAGCAGTTCCTATCGGGGGAACGGGGGGGGAGAGACCCAGTACTTC. This sequence encodes CASSSYRGNGGGETQYF.